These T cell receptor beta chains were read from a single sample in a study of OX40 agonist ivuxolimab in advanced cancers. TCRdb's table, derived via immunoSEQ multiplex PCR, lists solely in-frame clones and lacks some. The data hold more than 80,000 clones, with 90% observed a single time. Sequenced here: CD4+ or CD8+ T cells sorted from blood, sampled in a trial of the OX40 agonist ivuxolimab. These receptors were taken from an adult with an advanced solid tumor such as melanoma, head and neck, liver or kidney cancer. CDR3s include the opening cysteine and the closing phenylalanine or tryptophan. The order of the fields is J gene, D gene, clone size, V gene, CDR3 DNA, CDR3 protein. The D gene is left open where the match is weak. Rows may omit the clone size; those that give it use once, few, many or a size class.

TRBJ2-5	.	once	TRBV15	TGTGCCACCAGCAAGGTGGGGGGGCCGTTTGAGACCCAGTACTTC	CATSKVGGPFETQYF
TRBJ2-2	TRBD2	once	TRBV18	TGTGCCAGCTCACCAGGCGGGAGCCCGAACACCGGGGAGCTGTTTTTT	CASSPGGSPNTGELFF
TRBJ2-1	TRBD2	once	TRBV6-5	TGTGCCAGCAGTTCGAGAAGCGGGGGCCAGTTCTTC	CASSSRSGGQFF
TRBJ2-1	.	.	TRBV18	TGTGCCAGCTCACCGCGGAGCGGAGATGAGCAGTTCTTC	CASSPRSGDEQFF
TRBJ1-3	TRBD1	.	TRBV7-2	TGTGCCAGCAGCTTAGTACAGGGGAGTGGAAACACCATATATTTT	CASSLVQGSGNTIYF
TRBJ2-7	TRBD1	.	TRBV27	TGTGCCAGCAGGAGAAGGGCGACAGGGGGGACAGATTACGAGCAGTACTTC	CASRRRATGGTDYEQYF
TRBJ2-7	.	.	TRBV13	TGTGCCAGCAGCTCGTTGGACAGAGCCTACGAGCAGTACTTC	CASSSLDRAYEQYF
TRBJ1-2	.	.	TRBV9	TGTGCCAGCAGCGTAGGTACAGGGAGAGGCTACACCTTC	CASSVGTGRGYTF
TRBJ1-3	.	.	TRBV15	TGTGCCACCAGCAGAGAAGTCGGAAACACCATATATTTT	CATSREVGNTIYF
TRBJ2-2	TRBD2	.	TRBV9	TGTGCCAGCAGGGAGCGGGGTTACACCGGGGAGCTGTTTTTT	CASRERGYTGELFF
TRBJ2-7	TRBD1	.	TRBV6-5	TGTGCCAGCAGTATCCGACAGGGGGGTTCCTACGAGCAGTACTTC	CASSIRQGGSYEQYF
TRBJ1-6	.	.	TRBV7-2	TGTGCCAGCAGCTTTGTGTTGGGGGCACGTTCACCCCTCCACTTT	CASSFVLGARSPLHF
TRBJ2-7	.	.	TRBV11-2	TGTGCCAGCAGCTTAGGAAAGGACTCCCGGGCCTACGAGCAGTACTTC	CASSLGKDSRAYEQYF
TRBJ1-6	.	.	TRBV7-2	TGTGCCAGCAGCTTAGGAGGGGCCGTAGGTGGTTCACCCCTCCACTTT	CASSLGGAVGGSPLHF
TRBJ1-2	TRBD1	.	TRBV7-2	TGTGCCAGCAGCTACCAGACAGGGTCGATTTTTGATGGCTACACCTTC	CASSYQTGSIFDGYTF
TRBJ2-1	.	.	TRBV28	TGTGCCAGCATCAGAAGAGGGAATGAGCAGTTCTTC	CASIRRGNEQFF
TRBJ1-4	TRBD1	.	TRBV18	TGTGCCAGCTCAGTGACGACAGGGGGCGGTCAGGAAAAACTGTTTTTT	CASSVTTGGGQEKLFF
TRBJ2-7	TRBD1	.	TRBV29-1	TGCAGCGTTGCGGGACAGCTTCTCTCCTACGAGCAGTACTTC	CSVAGQLLSYEQYF
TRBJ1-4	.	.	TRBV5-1	TGCGCCAGCAGCTTTACAGGAGGTGAAGGTGAAAAACTGTTTTTT	CASSFTGGEGEKLFF
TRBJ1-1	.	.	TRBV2	TGTGCCAGCAGGCGTGACCCGAACACTGAAGCTTTCTTT	CASRRDPNTEAFF
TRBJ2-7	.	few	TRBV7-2	TGTGCCAGCAGCCACGTTTACGAGCAGTACTTC	CASSHVYEQYF
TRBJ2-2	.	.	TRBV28	TGTGCCAGCAACCAGGGGGGCACCCCTCACGGCGGGGAGCTGTTTTTT	CASNQGGTPHGGELFF
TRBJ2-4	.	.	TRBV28	TGTGCCAGCAATGGGGGGCGAAGTGCGGGGAAAAACATTCAGTACTTC	CASNGGRSAGKNIQYF
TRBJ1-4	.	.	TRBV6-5	TGTGCCAGCAGTTACTCGTGGCCCCGGGATGAAAAACTGTTTTTT	CASSYSWPRDEKLFF
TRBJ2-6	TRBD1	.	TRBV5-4	TGTGCCAGCAGCCTCACCGGGACAGGGGATTCTGGGGCCAACGTCCTGACTTTC	CASSLTGTGDSGANVLTF
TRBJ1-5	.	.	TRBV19	TGTGCCAGTAGCCGTGACAGTAGCAATCAGCCCCAGCATTTT	CASSRDSSNQPQHF
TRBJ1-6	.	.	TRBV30	TGTGCCTGGAGTCAAGGGCCCTATAATTCACCCCTCCACTTT	CAWSQGPYNSPLHF
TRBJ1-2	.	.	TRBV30	TGTGCCTGGAGTACCCCGACGGGGGCGCGGAGCTATGGCTACACCTTC	CAWSTPTGARSYGYTF
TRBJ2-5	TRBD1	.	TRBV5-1	TGCGCCAGCAGCCCTGACAGGGGGGCCCAGTACTTC	CASSPDRGAQYF
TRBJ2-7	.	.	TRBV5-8	TGTGCCAGCAGCCTAGGGGGGCGATACGAGCAGTACTTC	CASSLGGRYEQYF
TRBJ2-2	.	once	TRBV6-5	TGTGCCAGCAGATCCGGGAGTTTTACCGGGGAGCTGTTTTTT	CASRSGSFTGELFF
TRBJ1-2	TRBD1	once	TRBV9	TGTGCCAGCAGCGTAGGACCCCAGGGGGATGATGGCTACACCTTC	CASSVGPQGDDGYTF
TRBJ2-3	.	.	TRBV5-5	TGTGCCAGCAGCTTTTTGTTTTTCGGAGATACGCAGTATTTT	CASSFLFFGDTQYF
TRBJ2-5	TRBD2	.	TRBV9	TGTGCCAGCAGCGTTTCATGGGGCGGGGGGCCTAAAGAGACCCAGTACTTC	CASSVSWGGGPKETQYF
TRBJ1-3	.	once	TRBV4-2	TGTGCCAGCAGCCCATTGACAGGCTCTGGAAACACCATATATTTT	CASSPLTGSGNTIYF
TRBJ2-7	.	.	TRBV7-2	TGTGCCAGCAGCTTGGAATCTCGCGAGCAGTACTTC	CASSLESREQYF
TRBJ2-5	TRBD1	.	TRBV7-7	TGTGCCAGCAGCTCAGGGGGCCCAGAGACCCAGTACTTC	CASSSGGPETQYF
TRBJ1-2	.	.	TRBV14	TGTGCCAGCAGCCAAGTCATGGGCTATGGCTACACCTTC	CASSQVMGYGYTF
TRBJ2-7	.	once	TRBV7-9	TGTGCCAGCAGCTTAGACCCCGCCGGGGGGCGGTACGAGCAGTACTTC	CASSLDPAGGRYEQYF
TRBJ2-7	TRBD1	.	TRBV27	TGTGCCAGCAGTTTAGGGGACAGGGGGCAGTACGAGCAGTACTTC	CASSLGDRGQYEQYF
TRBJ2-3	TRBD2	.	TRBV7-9	TGTGCCAGCAGCTTTACCAGCGGGGGGACAACAGATACGCAGTATTTT	CASSFTSGGTTDTQYF
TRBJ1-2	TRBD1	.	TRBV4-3	TGCGCCAGCAGCCAAGAACAGGGGGTGGGTGGCTACACCTTC	CASSQEQGVGGYTF
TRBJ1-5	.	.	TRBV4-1	TGCGCCAGCAGCCAAGATCGCGACCAGCCCCAGCATTTT	CASSQDRDQPQHF
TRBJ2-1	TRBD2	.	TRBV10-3	TGTGCCATCAGACCGGGACTAGCGGGGGGGCGGAATGAGCAGTTCTTC	CAIRPGLAGGRNEQFF
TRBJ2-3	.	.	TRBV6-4	TGTGCCAGCAGTGATGGGACCGCTTCCCCTCTAGATACGCAGTATTTT	CASSDGTASPLDTQYF
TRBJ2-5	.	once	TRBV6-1	TGTGCCAGCCCCACAGGCCATCAAGAGACCCAGTACTTC	CASPTGHQETQYF
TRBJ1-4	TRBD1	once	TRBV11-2	TGTGCCAGCAGCTTTCGGACCGGGACAGGGCTCTTGGGCGAAAAACTGTTTTTT	CASSFRTGTGLLGEKLFF
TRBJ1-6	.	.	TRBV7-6	TGTGCCAGCACCTACGGGGGTAATTCACCCCTCCACTTT	CASTYGGNSPLHF
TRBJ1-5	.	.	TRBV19	TGTGCCAGTAGTATAGGCCGGCGGGGCAATCAGCCCCAGCATTTT	CASSIGRRGNQPQHF
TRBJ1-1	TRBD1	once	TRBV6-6	TGTGCCAGCCAGGGGGGAGACAGCTTGAACACTGAAGCTTTCTTT	CASQGGDSLNTEAFF
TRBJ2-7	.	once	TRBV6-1	TGTGCCAGCGGGGTTGGGGGGTTGGGGGAGCAGTACTTC	CASGVGGLGEQYF
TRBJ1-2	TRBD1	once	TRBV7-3	TGTGCCAGCAGCTCTTGGACAGGGCAAGGCTACACCTTC	CASSSWTGQGYTF
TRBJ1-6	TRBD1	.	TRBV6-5	TGTGCCAGCAAGGGACAGGGGAATTCACCCCTCCACTTT	CASKGQGNSPLHF
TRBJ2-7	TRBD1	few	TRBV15	TGTGCCACCAGCAGGGACAGGGGCTACGAGCAGTACTTC	CATSRDRGYEQYF
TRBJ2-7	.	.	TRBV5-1	TGCGCCAGCAGCCCCGCGGAAAGGGTGAGAAACGAGCAGTACTTC	CASSPAERVRNEQYF
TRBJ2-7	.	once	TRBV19	TGTGCCAGTAGTATAGGCAGGGTCTACGAGCAGTACTTC	CASSIGRVYEQYF
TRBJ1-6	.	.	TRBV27	TGTGCCAGCAGTTTATGGGGGAATTCACCCCTCCACTTT	CASSLWGNSPLHF